This T cell receptor (beta chain) was recovered during a study of CD8 T cell repertoires and HIV-1 epitope variants. Across the whole study: T cells were stimulated with Twenty-five Gag and Nef peptides separately. Tested: three Gag epitope families, Nef HW9 and YT9. Enriched T cells were co-cultured with equal numbers of autologous T cell-negative antigen-presenting cells.

On this clone: Its antigen is as yet unknown.

General study points: Of fewer than 10 antigen-specific beta clonotypes, six appeared to cross-react with escape variants.

Clones were read by immunoSEQ multiplex PCR, and TCRdb kept only the in-frame ones, dropping some. The table lists thousands of clones, about 67% of them singletons, with roughly two fifths in the top ten. Germline V CDR1 and CDR2: SGDLS, YYNGEE. This CDR3 has 16 amino acids. V lost 1 base to trimming and J lost 2 bases, with 12 bases between them. The V and J genes are TRBV9 and TRBJ2-2; tentatively, D is TRBD2 (6 bases). The specimen sequenced was cultured CD8+ T cells derived from PBMCs. This sequence was found in a male donor with HIV. The CDR3 DNA reads TGTGCCAGCAGCGTATGGCGGGGCCAAAACACCGGGGAGCTGTTTTTT. Residues: CASSVWRGQNTGELFF.